A selection of T cell receptor beta chains follows, all from one sample in a study of blood T cell repertoires in COVID-19. Libraries were prepared by immunoSEQ multiplex PCR; TCRdb keeps only in-frame clonotypes and omits some of them. The table lists roughly 260,000 clones, roughly nine tenths of them singletons. Input material: peripheral blood. The receptors shown here come from a man in his sixties who had recovered from COVID-19. The CDR3 runs from the conserved cysteine through the conserved F or W. A D gene is named only where the DNA matches it firmly. Only some rows state a clone size, as once, few, many or a class for expanded clones.

clone_size	v_call	j_call	d_call	cdr3_nt	cdr3_aa
NA	TRBV6-5	TRBJ1-2	NA	TGTGCCAGCAGTTGGAGCCGACAGAGCGCTAACTATGGCTACACCTTC	CASSWSRQSANYGYTF
NA	TRBV3-1/TRBV3-2	TRBJ1-1	NA	TGTGCCAGCAGCCAAGGAGGAAACACTGAAGCTTTCTTT	CASSQGGNTEAFF
NA	TRBV28	TRBJ1-1	TRBD1	TGTGCCAGCAGCCTGGGGACAGCAAACACTGAAGCTTTCTTT	CASSLGTANTEAFF
NA	TRBV3-1/TRBV3-2	TRBJ2-3	NA	TGTGCCAGCAGCCAAGATCCGGGTTTTGAAGATACGCAGTATTTT	CASSQDPGFEDTQYF
NA	TRBV6-1	TRBJ2-2	TRBD1	TGTGCCAGCAGTGATTTAGGGGGCGACACCGGGGAGCTGTTTTTT	CASSDLGGDTGELFF
NA	TRBV7-9	TRBJ2-4	TRBD2	TGTGCCAGCAGCCCTAACGACCTAGCGGGTCCCAAAAACATTCAGTACTTC	CASSPNDLAGPKNIQYF
NA	TRBV5-1	TRBJ1-6	NA	TGCGCCAGCAGCTTGATTGGGGGCGTTTCACCCCTCCACTTT	CASSLIGGVSPLHF
NA	TRBV5-4	TRBJ2-3	TRBD1	TGTGCCAGCAGCTATCCGGGACAGGGAACAGATACGCAGTATTTT	CASSYPGQGTDTQYF
NA	TRBV7-2	TRBJ2-7	NA	TGTGCCAGCAGCCCTAATGTAGTAATCTACGAGCAGTACTTC	CASSPNVVIYEQYF
NA	TRBV7-9	TRBJ1-4	TRBD1	TGTGCCAGCAGCCCTAGTTTGGGACAGGCTGGACGGGAAAAACTGTTTTTT	CASSPSLGQAGREKLFF
NA	TRBV4-1	TRBJ2-1	TRBD2	TGCGCCAGCAGCCAAGAAAGACTAGCGGGGCCCAATGAGCAGTTCTTC	CASSQERLAGPNEQFF
NA	TRBV12-3/TRBV12-4	TRBJ1-2	NA	TGTGCCAGCAGTTTTGGGACTCCACTTGGCTACACCTTC	CASSFGTPLGYTF
few	TRBV12-5	TRBJ1-2	TRBD1	TGTGCTAGTGGTGGGACAGGGCCTTGGTATGGCTACACCTTC	CASGGTGPWYGYTF
NA	TRBV27	TRBJ1-6	TRBD1	TGTGCCAGCAGTTTAAACAGGGGGCGAAATTCACCCCTCCACTTT	CASSLNRGRNSPLHF
once	TRBV6-2/TRBV6-3	TRBJ1-2	NA	TGTGCCAGCAGTTACTCGAAAGGAGGGAGTAATGGCTACACCTTC	CASSYSKGGSNGYTF
NA	TRBV19	TRBJ2-3	NA	TGTGCCAGTAGTATAGATGGGGACTCCTTCACAGATACGCAGTATTTT	CASSIDGDSFTDTQYF
NA	TRBV6-5	TRBJ1-6	NA	TGTGCCAGCAGTTCTAGAGGGGGAACTAATTCACCCCTCCACTTT	CASSSRGGTNSPLHF
NA	TRBV6-5	TRBJ2-7	TRBD2	TGTGCCAGCAGCCCGCGGGGGACGAATTCCTACGAGCAGTACTTC	CASSPRGTNSYEQYF
NA	TRBV19	TRBJ1-6	NA	TGTGCCAGTAATAATCTCGGTAATTCACCCCTCCACTTT	CASNNLGNSPLHF
NA	TRBV6-1	TRBJ2-1	TRBD1	TGTGCCAGCAGTGACCGACCGGGACAGGGGAGCGATGAGCAGTTCTTC	CASSDRPGQGSDEQFF
NA	TRBV9	TRBJ1-4	TRBD1	TGTGCCAGCAGCGAGACAGGGGGCGCGAGTAATGAAAAACTGTTTTTT	CASSETGGASNEKLFF
NA	TRBV7-2	TRBJ2-2	TRBD2	TGTGCCAGCAGATGGGGGGGGTCTCGCGGCACCGGGGAGCTGTTTTTT	CASRWGGSRGTGELFF
NA	TRBV6-5	TRBJ2-3	NA	TGTGCCAGCAGTTATAAAGGGGGGGGATTTGCAGATACGCAGTATTTT	CASSYKGGGFADTQYF
once	TRBV6-2/TRBV6-3	TRBJ1-5	TRBD1	TGTGCCAGCAGTTACTCCGAGACAGGGCGACAGCCCCAGCATTTT	CASSYSETGRQPQHF
once	TRBV9	TRBJ2-3	NA	TGTGCCAGCAGCGTAGCTCCGGGGGGCGAGGCAGATACGCAGTATTTT	CASSVAPGGEADTQYF
NA	TRBV9	TRBJ2-3	NA	TGTGCCAGCAGCCCCATAGGGGGGGCAACTAGCACAGATACGCAGTATTTT	CASSPIGGATSTDTQYF
NA	TRBV4-1	TRBJ2-7	TRBD2	TGCGCCAGCAGCCAAGAGACACCGGGACTAGGGATTTACGAGCAGTACTTC	CASSQETPGLGIYEQYF
once	TRBV7-9	TRBJ2-7	TRBD2	TGTGCCAGCAGCCCGGAACGGGGGGGGGTATCCTACGAGCAGTACTTC	CASSPERGGVSYEQYF
NA	TRBV14	TRBJ1-1	TRBD1	TGTGCCAGCAGCCCCGGGACAGGGAGCCTATTTAACACTGAAGCTTTCTTT	CASSPGTGSLFNTEAFF
NA	TRBV21-1	TRBJ1-1	NA	TGTGCCAGCAGCAAATCAGGGGTGGTCTTGCTGAACACTGAAGCTTTCTTT	CASSKSGVVLLNTEAFF
NA	TRBV24-1	TRBJ2-2	TRBD1	TGTGCCACCAGTGACCCGGGACAGGTGACCGGGGAGCTGTTTTTT	CATSDPGQVTGELFF
NA	TRBV7-9	TRBJ1-1	TRBD1	TGTGCCAGCAGCTTAGGACAGGGGGCTCGAGCTTTCTTT	CASSLGQGARAFF
NA	TRBV4-1	TRBJ1-1	NA	TGCGCCAGCAGCCCCAGTCAGGGTGGCACTGAAGCTTTCTTT	CASSPSQGGTEAFF
NA	TRBV18	TRBJ1-5	TRBD1	TGTGCCAGCTCACCTCAAACAGGGGACTTACGCAATCAGCCCCAGCATTTT	CASSPQTGDLRNQPQHF
NA	TRBV7-3	TRBJ2-5	NA	TGTGCCAGCAGCTCAGGCCCGGCCACCCAAGAGACCCAGTACTTC	CASSSGPATQETQYF
NA	TRBV4-1	TRBJ1-1	NA	TGCGCCAGCAGCCAGGGGGGGGGTGGCACTGAAGCTTTCTTT	CASSQGGGGTEAFF
NA	TRBV5-1	TRBJ1-6	NA	TGCGCCAGCAGCTTGGTTCAGGGGAGTTCACCCCTCCACTTT	CASSLVQGSSPLHF
NA	TRBV9	TRBJ1-6	NA	TGTGCCAGCAAATCGGGAAGCTCCTATAATTCACCCCTCCACTTT	CASKSGSSYNSPLHF
NA	TRBV6-1	TRBJ1-4	NA	TGTGCCAGCAGTGATCGACAGCCCGGGGAAAAACTGTTTTTT	CASSDRQPGEKLFF
few	TRBV11-2	TRBJ2-2	TRBD2	TGTGCCAGCAGCAACGGTCGCGGGGGGAACACCGGGGAGCTGTTTTTT	CASSNGRGGNTGELFF
NA	TRBV14	TRBJ2-3	NA	TGTGCCAGCAGCCCGTACCAGAACACAGATACGCAGTATTTT	CASSPYQNTDTQYF
NA	TRBV7-3	TRBJ1-1	TRBD1	TGTACCTTCAACAGGGGTACTGAAGCTTTCTTT	CTFNRGTEAFF
NA	TRBV7-8	TRBJ2-2	NA	TGTGCCAGCAGCTTCGACAGCTCGAACACCGGGGAGCTGTTTTTT	CASSFDSSNTGELFF
NA	TRBV5-6	TRBJ1-1	NA	TGTGCCAGCAGCGTACAGGGTAGCCCTTCTTGGGCTTTCTTT	CASSVQGSPSWAFF
once	TRBV9	TRBJ1-2	TRBD1	TGTGCCAGCAGCGCCCCCTTCGGGACAGACTTCGGGGGCTACACCTTC	CASSAPFGTDFGGYTF
few	TRBV11-1	TRBJ1-2	NA	TGTGCCAGCAGCTTACAGGGTGGCTATGGCTACACCTTC	CASSLQGGYGYTF